This TCR beta chain was retrieved from a study of T cells of healthy individuals. Via MiXCR, TCRdb re-called the 5' RACE reads, giving one row per CDR3 protein. The data contain just over 40,000 distinct CDR3 sequences, approximately 4.5% of them singletons. The germline gives CDR1 SGHVT, CDR2 SQSDAQ. This CDR3 has 20 residues. Losses at the gene ends were 5 bases for V and 6 bases for J; bases not matched to a gene: 27. The sequence came from a human donor in good health. The chain links TRBV7-4 to TRBJ2-7; 8 nucleotides line up with TRBD2. The CDR3 region has the DNA TGTGCCAGCAGCCCGGGGGGGGGGCGCGGATCAGGGACTAGGTGCGGCGAGCAGTACTTC. Its protein product is CASSPGGGRGSGTRCGEQYF.